The rows below give T cell receptor beta chains drawn from one sample of a study of beta chain features in type 1 diabetes. Sequencing was performed with immunoSEQ multiplex PCR; in TCRdb, only in-frame clones are kept and a portion is missing. The sample lists under 150,000 clones; about 10% were seen once. Sequenced input: central memory CD4+ T cells from blood. The origin of the receptors is a man younger than 40 with type 1 diabetes. Each CDR3 is given with its conserved first and last residue. The D gene is left open where the match is weak. Only part of the rows carry a size: once, few, many, or a class if the clone is expanded.

v_call	clone_size	j_call	d_call	cdr3_aa
TRBV30	few	TRBJ2-7	TRBD2	CAWSVMGRGAAEQYF
TRBV28	.	TRBJ2-7	TRBD2	CASSWGGYEQYF
TRBV14	.	TRBJ2-1	.	CASSQGQGHYNEQFF
TRBV29-1	many	TRBJ1-1	TRBD1	CSVGSGQVSTEAFF
TRBV11-2	few	TRBJ1-5	TRBD1	CASSMGQGQPQHF
TRBV11-3	.	TRBJ2-5	TRBD2	CASSAGEETQYF
TRBV19	few	TRBJ2-2	TRBD2	CASSDSGGESTGELFF
TRBV18	.	TRBJ1-4	.	CASSPPGLSNEKLFF
TRBV5-1	.	TRBJ1-6	TRBD1	CASSPTGAENSPLHF
TRBV7-8	.	TRBJ2-2	.	CASSLVGRGTGELFF
TRBV6-5	many	TRBJ2-1	TRBD2	CASSAAGGHNEQFF
TRBV19	few	TRBJ1-5	TRBD1	CASSSTGGTGQPQHF
TRBV6-6	.	TRBJ2-3	.	CASSPSADTQYF
TRBV19	few	TRBJ1-1	TRBD1	CASSIRQGVPEAFF
TRBV5-1	few	TRBJ2-2	.	CASSSGEKTGELFF
TRBV11-2	few	TRBJ1-4	TRBD1	CASSSDRGEKLFF
TRBV4-3	.	TRBJ1-5	TRBD1	CASSQDRAGGQPQHF
TRBV19	few	TRBJ1-5	.	CASSWQGAYSNQPQHF
TRBV11-2	.	TRBJ2-5	TRBD2	CASSSRTSGGKETQYF
TRBV2	.	TRBJ1-6	.	CASSQNRERDNSPLHF
TRBV19	.	TRBJ2-1	.	CASSITDTNEQFF
TRBV7-9	.	TRBJ2-2	.	CASSLRGYTGELFF
TRBV19	few	TRBJ2-2	.	CASTPRGNTGELFF
TRBV7-9	.	TRBJ2-5	.	CASTPVLAGQETQYF
TRBV5-4	few	TRBJ1-1	.	CASSLGRRGGTEAFF
TRBV7-2	.	TRBJ2-3	.	CASSLFASASTDTQYF
TRBV7-9	.	TRBJ1-2	.	CASSFEASPDGYTF
TRBV11-3	.	TRBJ2-1	TRBD2	CASSLAGTSGGSYNEQFF
TRBV9	.	TRBJ2-7	.	CASSGTHQGSYEQYF
TRBV9	few	TRBJ1-1	.	CASSVREDTEAFF
TRBV7-2	.	TRBJ1-2	.	CASSTSSKANYGYTF